This T cell receptor beta chain was captured by sequencing in a study of Ad26.COV2.S vaccination and SARS-CoV-2 variants. J gave up 4 bases and V 3 bases, and 11 bases lay outside the gene matches. The CDR3 sequence is 16 residues long. Per germline, CDR1 MDHEN and CDR2 SYDVKM. The repertoire was sequenced with immunoSEQ multiplex PCR; TCRdb's copy has only in-frame clones and lacks some. The profile shows some 410,000 clones, about 92% of them singletons. Treatment described: approximately 18 received Ad26.COV2.S at low or high dose, single or two shots; 5 received placebo; per-sample allocation not given. Vaccine and placebo recipients were sampled on day 63 after the first injection.

The genes are TRBV28 and TRBJ2-5; TRBD1 matches at 7 bases. Source: peripheral blood, taken in a trial of Ad26.COV2.S vaccine versus placebo. The sequence was obtained from a person aged 18-65 years who received the Ad26.COV2.S COVID-19 vaccine or a placebo. The CDR3: CASSLWGTEISETQYF. CDR3 nucleotides: TGTGCCAGCAGTTTGTGGGGGACAGAGATCTCAGAGACCCAGTACTTC.